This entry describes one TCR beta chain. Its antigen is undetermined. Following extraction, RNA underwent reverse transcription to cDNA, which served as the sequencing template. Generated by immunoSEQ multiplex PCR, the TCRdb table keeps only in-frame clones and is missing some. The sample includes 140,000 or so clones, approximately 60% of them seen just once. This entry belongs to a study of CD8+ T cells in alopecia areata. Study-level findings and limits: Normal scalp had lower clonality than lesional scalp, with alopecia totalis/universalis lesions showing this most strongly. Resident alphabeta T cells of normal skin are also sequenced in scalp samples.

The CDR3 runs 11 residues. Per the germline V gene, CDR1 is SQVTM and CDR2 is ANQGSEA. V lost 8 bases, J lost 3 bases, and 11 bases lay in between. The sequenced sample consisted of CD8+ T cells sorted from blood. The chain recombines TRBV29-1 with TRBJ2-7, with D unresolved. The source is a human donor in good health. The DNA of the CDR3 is TGCAGCTTCATCGAGGACTACGAGCAGTACTTC. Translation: CSFIEDYEQYF.